This record looks at one T cell receptor (beta chain) sequence and its context. The antigen remains undetermined. Both subsets, CD45RA+ naive and CD45RA-negative memory, were split from the CD4+ cells. The data stem from a study of shared clonotypes between healthy human individuals. Study results and caveats: The study found about 5.1% of naive CD4 clonotypes shared across several donors.

Germline CDR1 and CDR2: SGHRS and YFSETQ. V was clipped by 4 bases and J by 7 bases; unmatched bases: 5. This CDR3 region has 14 residues. Clones were sequenced by immunoSEQ multiplex PCR, and TCRdb holds only the in-frame ones, with some missing. The sample gives around 700,000 clones, about two thirds of which show up once; around 2% is in the top ten. The sequence was collected from a woman aged 25 to 39 in good health. The chain links TRBV5-1 to TRBJ2-3, with 11 bases aligning to TRBD2. The source material was memory CD4+ T cells sorted from blood. Documented subset: CD45RA-negative fraction. CDR3 DNA: TGCGCCAGCAGCCACGGGACTAGCGGCAATACGCAGTATTTT. It codes for CASSHGTSGNTQYF.